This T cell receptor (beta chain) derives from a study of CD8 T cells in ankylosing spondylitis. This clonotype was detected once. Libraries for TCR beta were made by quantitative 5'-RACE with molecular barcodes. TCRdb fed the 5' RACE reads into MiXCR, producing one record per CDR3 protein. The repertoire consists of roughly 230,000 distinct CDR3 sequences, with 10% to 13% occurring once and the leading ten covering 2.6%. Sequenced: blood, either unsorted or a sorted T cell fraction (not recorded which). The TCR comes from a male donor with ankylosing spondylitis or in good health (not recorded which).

CDR3 bases: TGTGCCAGTAGTATGGTCCTAGCGGGGGGCCATGAGCAGTTCTTC. It yields the protein CASSMVLAGGHEQFF. The chain couples TRBV19 to TRBJ2-1; TRBD2 matches 11 bases. The length of the CDR3 is 15 residues. V lost 3 bases, J lost 8 bases, and 6 bases stayed unmatched. CDR1 is LNHDA and CDR2 is SQIVND in the germline V gene (reference sequence). The complete variable domain, with remaining parts taken from reference TRBV19 and TRBJ2-1, reads DGGITQSPKYLFRKEGQNVTLSCEQNLNHDAMYWYRQDPGQGLRLIYYSQIVNDFQKGDIAEGYSVSREKKESFPLTVTSAQKNPTAFYLCASSMVLAGGHEQFFGPGTRLTVL.